This T cell receptor beta chain came from a study of neoadjuvant anti-PD-1 for oral cavity cancer. General observations from the study: Post-nivolumab, blood T cell clonality was significantly elevated in non-responders.

This CDR3 is 15 amino acids long. In germline, CDR1 is SGHRS, CDR2 YFSETQ. The V and J ends lost 3 bases and 10 bases respectively, with 19 bases between them. Concerning this clone itself: What it binds is not known.

Here immunoSEQ multiplex PCR was the method, and the copy in TCRdb shows in-frame clones only, minus some. The repertoire holds 11,000 to 15,000 clones, with more than 65% as singletons. V usage is TRBV5-1 and J usage is TRBJ1-4; D unresolved. Sequencing was performed on PBMCs, taken before nivolumab (anti-PD-1) treatment. The sequence came from a person between 40 and 80 years old with oral cavity squamous cell carcinoma. CDR3: CASSWATEGQGKLFF. As DNA, the CDR3 is TGCGCCAGCAGCTGGGCGACGGAGGGCCAAGGAAAACTGTTTTTT.